This T cell receptor (beta chain) was retrieved from a study of shared T cell receptors in the human thymus. Libraries were prepared by immunoSEQ multiplex PCR; TCRdb keeps only in-frame clonotypes and omits some of them. The sample holds more than 550,000 clones, about 87% seen once. This CDR3 contains 16 residues. The V gene's germline CDR1 is WSHSY and CDR2 SAAADI. J was trimmed by 7 bases and V by 10 bases; bases with no gene match: 13. These data also featured in a second study, about human thymus T cells. That source notes: Surgeons resected thymus tissue during corrective heart surgery. There appeared to be biased usage of V and J genes in thymic and blood repertoires. Unrelated individuals had highly overlapping thymic repertoires, as reported in related research.

The V gene is TRBV10-2, the J gene TRBJ2-1, with 13 bases matching TRBD2. The sequence came from a boy under three years old with a congenital heart defect. Input material: thymocytes. The CDR3: CATSGVGLAGVNEQFF. In DNA form, the CDR3 reads TGCGCCACCTCCGGCGTTGGACTAGCGGGAGTGAATGAGCAGTTCTTC.